Listed here are 29 T cell receptor beta chains from one sample, sequenced in a study of cytomegalovirus exposure and HLA in healthy donors. Primers: 60 Vbeta forward and 13 Jbeta reverse. This table comes from immunoSEQ multiplex PCR, and its TCRdb copy is limited to in-frame clones, with some not included. The sample yields around 190,000 clones, about 83% seen once. Sequencing was carried out using PBMCs. The receptor set was obtained from a man aged 40-50 years in good health and CMV-seropositive.

V gene TRBV28 combines with J gene TRBJ1-3; possibly TRBD1 for D (6 bases). Germline values: CDR1 MDHEN, CDR2 SYDVKM. Trimming left V 6 bases short and J 4 bases short, with 16 bases between. The length of the CDR3 is 15 residues. The CDR3 region is CASSLITGRGNTIYF. The CDR3 DNA reads as TGTGCCAGCAGCTTGATCACAGGGCGAGGAAACACCATATATTTT. The full variable domain, with the rest looked up from reference TRBV28 and TRBJ1-3, is DVKVTQSSRYLVKRTGEKVFLECVQDMDHENMFWYRQDPGLGLRLIYFSYDVKMKEKGDIPEGYSVSREKKERFSLILESASTNQTSMYLCASSLITGRGNTIYFGEGSWLTVV.

The chain carries TRBV29-1 and TRBJ2-7; weak D call: TRBD1 (6 bases). The CDR3 sequence is 13 residues long. Germline values: CDR1 SQVTM, CDR2 ANQGSEA. V was clipped by 5 bases and J by 6 bases, with 17 bases between them. The CDR3 sequence is CSVSKGVGSEQYF. CDR3 nucleotide sequence: TGCAGCGTTTCCAAGGGGGTGGGATCCGAGCAGTACTTC.

CDR3 DNA: TGTGCCAGCAGTTACGAGGGCAGCTCCTCCTACGAGCAGTACTTC. It is translated as CASSYEGSSSYEQYF. This sequence joins TRBV6-5 and TRBJ2-7, with D perhaps TRBD2 (5 bases). Per germline, CDR1 MNHEY and CDR2 SVGAGI. V was clipped by 2 bases and J by 0 bases, with 11 bases between them. The CDR3 runs 15 residues.

This clone was observed a single time. The rearrangement uses TRBV19 and TRBJ1-2, with D perhaps matching TRBD1 (5 bases). V lost 3 bases to trimming and J lost 2 bases, with 10 bases between them. CDR1 and CDR2 (germline): LNHDA, SQIVND (reference sequence). The CDR3 contains 14 residues. CDR3 amino acids: CASSILGQNYGYTF. The DNA of the CDR3 is TGTGCCAGTAGTATTTTGGGGCAGAACTATGGCTACACCTTC.

V is TRBV18 and J is TRBJ2-1; a possible D gene is TRBD1 (6 bases). Germline-derived CDR1 and CDR2 are KGHSH and LQKENI. The CDR3 sequence is 16 residues long. Trimming left V 3 bases short and J 4 bases short, with 16 bases between. CDR3 residues: CASSPAGTLTYNEQFF. As DNA, the CDR3 is TGTGCCAGCTCACCCGCAGGGACACTAACTTACAATGAGCAGTTCTTC.

The chain couples TRBV4-3 to TRBJ1-5; D possibly corresponds to TRBD1 (5 bases). In germline, CDR1 is LGHNA, CDR2 YSLEER. V lost 0 bases, J lost 5 bases, and 11 bases lay in between. The CDR3 covers 15 residues. CDR3 bases: TGCGCCAGCAGCCAAGACGGGGGGAGATATCAGCCCCAGCATTTT. This gives the protein CASSQDGGRYQPQHF.

This clone is labeled medium-sized. The chain combines TRBV4-2 with TRBJ2-2; a possible D gene is TRBD1 (5 bases). Looked up from germline, CDR1 is LGHNA and CDR2 is YNFKEQ. V was cut by 6 bases and J by 3 bases, with 11 bases left in between. The CDR3 is made up of 14 amino acids. CDR3 sequence: CASSPGWDTGELFF. The CDR3 DNA is TGTGCCAGCAGTCCAGGGTGGGACACCGGGGAGCTGTTTTTT.

The DNA for the CDR3 is TGCGCCAGCAGCTTCATCGGGGAGCAGTTCTTC. As protein: CASSFIGEQFF. The V call is TRBV5-1, the J call TRBJ2-1; D gene ambiguous. This CDR3 has 11 residues. The ends were cut back, 2 bases at V and 10 bases at J, with 7 bases in the middle. The V gene's germline CDR1 is SGHRS and CDR2 YFSETQ.

The chain joins TRBV6-1 to TRBJ2-7, with 9 nucleotides matching TRBD1. Germline loops: CDR1 MNHNS, CDR2 SASEGT. The CDR3 runs to 15 residues. With V trimmed by 0 bases and J by 4 bases, 4 bases remained unmatched. The CDR3 reads CASSEASTGGYEQYF. In DNA form, the CDR3 reads TGTGCCAGCAGTGAAGCTTCGACAGGGGGTTACGAGCAGTACTTC.

The chain uses TRBV5-4 and TRBJ1-2; TRBD1 matches 7 bases. Germline CDR1 SGHNT, CDR2 YYREEE (reference sequence). Unmatched junction bases numbered 6, after V lost 7 bases and J lost 0 bases. This CDR3 spans 14 amino acids. The CDR3, as DNA: TGTGCCAGCCTGGGACAGTCAACTAACTATGGCTACACCTTC. Translating gives CASLGQSTNYGYTF.

This clone is a singleton in its sample. The genes are TRBV5-1 and TRBJ2-5, with a tentative D call TRBD2 (6 bases). Germline V gene sequence: CDR1 SGHRS, CDR2 YFSETQ. Deletions cut 0 bases from V and 1 base from J, with 7 bases between. The CDR3 runs to 14 residues. CDR3 protein: CASSLGGAQETQYF. Here the CDR3 DNA reads TGCGCCAGCAGCTTGGGCGGGGCCCAAGAGACCCAGTACTTC.

This rearrangement joins TRBV30 to TRBJ2-3, with 10 nucleotides matching TRBD1. The J segment lost 5 bases and the V segment lost 3 bases, leaving 11 bases of the junction unmatched. There are 16 residues in the CDR3. Germline CDR1 GTSNPN, CDR2 SVGIG (reference sequence). The CDR3 sequence: CAWSYRQGAPGDTQYF. The CDR3 DNA reads as TGTGCCTGGAGCTATCGACAGGGGGCGCCCGGAGATACGCAGTATTTT.

The gene calls are TRBV4-1 and TRBJ1-1; TRBD1 aligns across 7 bases. The CDR3 is 15 residues long. CDR1 and CDR2 (germline): MGHRA, YSYEKL. V shed 3 bases and J 4 bases; nucleotides not matched to a gene: 8. The CDR3 loop reads CASSHLTGRGTEAFF. In DNA, the CDR3 is TGCGCCAGCAGCCATCTGACAGGGCGCGGCACTGAAGCTTTCTTT.

The chain is built from TRBV5-1 and TRBJ1-1; D unresolved. The CDR3 is made up of 13 amino acids. V was shortened by 2 bases and J by 1 base, with 6 bases between the two germline ends. Germline V gene data show CDR1 as SGHRS and CDR2 as YFSETQ. CDR3 protein: CASSFLANTEAFF. Written as DNA, the CDR3 is TGCGCCAGCAGCTTCTTAGCGAACACTGAAGCTTTCTTT.

This chain uses TRBV6-4 with TRBJ1-2; D gene uncertain. This CDR3 has 12 amino acids. Germline assignment: CDR1 MRHNA and CDR2 SNTAGT. V dropped 3 bases and J dropped 8 bases, with 10 bases sitting between them. In DNA form, the CDR3 reads TGTGCCAGCAGTGAGAGGGTTGGCGGCTACACCTTC. It yields the protein CASSERVGGYTF.

The rearrangement joins TRBV28 to TRBJ2-5; 8 bases are shared with TRBD2. Trimming took 4 bases from V and 1 from J; bases not matched to a gene: 8. The germline V gene has CDR1 MDHEN and CDR2 SYDVKM. CDR3 length equals 16 residues. In nucleotides, the CDR3 is TGTGCCAGCAGTTCCCGGGAGGGAGGGGCCCAAGAGACCCAGTACTTC. It is translated as CASSSREGGAQETQYF. The full variable domain, with the rest looked up from reference TRBV28 and TRBJ2-5, is DVKVTQSSRYLVKRTGEKVFLECVQDMDHENMFWYRQDPGLGLRLIYFSYDVKMKEKGDIPEGYSVSREKKERFSLILESASTNQTSMYLCASSSREGGAQETQYFGPGTRLLVL.

The J gene is TRBJ2-7, the V gene TRBV5-4, with D tentatively TRBD2 (6 bases). Germline V lookup: CDR1 SGHNT, CDR2 YYREEE (reference sequence). V was clipped by 0 bases and J by 5 bases, with 9 bases between them. CDR3 size: 13 residues. As DNA, the CDR3 is TGTGCCAGCAGCTTGGACCCTAGCGACGAGCAGTACTTC. It yields the protein CASSLDPSDEQYF. The full variable domain, its missing parts supplied by reference TRBV5-4 and TRBJ2-7, is ETGVTQSPTHLIKTRGQQVTLRCSSQSGHNTVSWYQQALGQGPQFIFQYYREEENGRGNFPPRFSGLQFPNYSSELNVNALELDDSALYLCASSLDPSDEQYFGPGTRLTVT.

J is TRBJ2-1 and V is TRBV7-2; D perhaps matches TRBD2 (6 bases). Trimming cost V 4 bases and J 2 bases, with 12 bases left between them. CDR3 length: 15 amino acids. Germline values: CDR1 SGHTA, CDR2 FQGNSA. The CDR3 nucleotides are TGTGCCAGCAGCTCCACCGGGACTCCCTACAATGAGCAGTTCTTC. Protein sequence: CASSSTGTPYNEQFF.

This clone was seen a handful of times. This chain links TRBV7-9 with TRBJ2-7, with a tentative D call TRBD2 (5 bases). The CDR3 length is 17 residues. Trimming removed 5 bases from V and 1 base from J, with 21 bases in between. The V gene's germline CDR1 is SEHNR and CDR2 FQNEAQ (reference sequence). The CDR3 DNA reads as TGTGCCAGCAGCCCGAAACCTCTAAACGGGATTTCCTACGAGCAGTACTTC. It codes for CASSPKPLNGISYEQYF.

The chain is built from TRBV4-1 and TRBJ2-7; TRBD2 aligns across 7 bases. Per germline, CDR1 MGHRA and CDR2 YSYEKL. V was clipped by 0 bases and J by 0 bases; unmatched bases: 5. This CDR3 has 16 amino acids. CDR3 in DNA: TGCGCCAGCAGCCAAGATAAGGGGACTATCTCCTACGAGCAGTACTTC. This encodes CASSQDKGTISYEQYF.

This chain joins TRBV25-1 and TRBJ1-3; D remains unclear. V lost 0 bases to trimming and J lost 0 bases, with 12 bases between them. Germline V lookup: CDR1 MGHDK, CDR2 SYGVNS. The CDR3 runs to 17 residues. The CDR3 bases are TGTGCCAGCAGTGAATATACGGGGTTAGGCTCTGGAAACACCATATATTTT. This sequence encodes CASSEYTGLGSGNTIYF.

The chain uses TRBV7-3 and TRBJ1-1; 8 nucleotides match TRBD1. CDR3 length: 15 residues. V was clipped by 4 bases and J by 3 bases; unmatched bases: 7. Germline CDR1 reads SGHTA; CDR2 reads FQGTGA. CDR3 protein: CASSSGQGYHTEAFF. In nucleotides, the CDR3 is TGTGCCAGCAGCTCCGGACAGGGATACCACACTGAAGCTTTCTTT.

The chain combines TRBV6-5 with TRBJ2-7; D is ambiguous. V was clipped by 5 bases and J by 6 bases, with 8 bases between them. Germline assignment: CDR1 MNHEY and CDR2 SVGAGI. The CDR3 consists of 11 residues. The CDR3 spells CASSLGGEQYF. CDR3 nucleotide sequence: TGTGCCAGCAGTCTCGGTGGCGAGCAGTACTTC.

The rearrangement joins TRBV7-2 to TRBJ1-3; the match to TRBD1 covers 9 bases. This CDR3 comprises 15 residues. The germline CDR1 and CDR2 sequences are SGHTA and FQGNSA. Unmatched junction bases numbered 6, after V lost 5 bases and J lost 4 bases. The CDR3 DNA reads as TGTGCCAGCAGCCACAACAGGGGGCGGGGAAACACCATATATTTT. It is translated as CASSHNRGRGNTIYF.

The chain links TRBV7-2 to TRBJ1-2; 8 bases align to TRBD1. The CDR3 has 17 residues. J lost 6 bases, V lost 2 bases, and 14 bases had no gene match. Germline V lookup: CDR1 SGHTA, CDR2 FQGNSA. The CDR3 region has the DNA TGTGCCAGCAGCTTATCTTGGTCAGGGGGCGGCGGAGATGGCTACACCTTC. Translating gives CASSLSWSGGGGDGYTF.

The chain recombines TRBV7-2 with TRBJ2-7; tentatively, D is TRBD2 (7 bases). The V and J ends lost 2 bases and 6 bases respectively, with 17 bases between them. The CDR3 has 15 amino acids. Germline CDR1 reads SGHTA; CDR2 reads FQGNSA. The CDR3 DNA reads as TGTGCCAGCAGCTTATGGGTGAGGGAGGGGGGCGAGCAGTACTTC. Translating it yields CASSLWVREGGEQYF.

The chain links TRBV28 to TRBJ1-5; tentatively, D is TRBD1 (5 bases). The V end was cut by 6 bases, the J end by 0 bases, with 15 bases between. The length of the CDR3 is 16 residues. The germline V gene has CDR1 MDHEN and CDR2 SYDVKM. The CDR3 sequence is CASRLLGGYSNQPQHF. Here the CDR3 DNA reads TGTGCCAGCAGGCTCCTGGGGGGATATAGCAATCAGCCCCAGCATTTT. Based on the CDR3 plus reference TRBV28 and TRBJ1-5, the full variable domain is DVKVTQSSRYLVKRTGEKVFLECVQDMDHENMFWYRQDPGLGLRLIYFSYDVKMKEKGDIPEGYSVSREKKERFSLILESASTNQTSMYLCASRLLGGYSNQPQHFGDGTRLSIL.

The table lists this clone with a count of one. This chain links TRBV7-8 with TRBJ1-2; 7 bases are a match to TRBD1. V was clipped by 10 bases and J by 5 bases; unmatched bases: 4. This CDR3 is built from 11 residues. From germline, CDR1 is SGHVS and CDR2 FQNEAQ. For the CDR3, the DNA is TGTGCCACAAGGGGGCGTTATGGCTACACCTTC. Translating gives CATRGRYGYTF.

Only one count was recorded for this clone. This chain connects TRBV5-1 to TRBJ2-2; the match to TRBD2 covers 7 bases. The CDR3 is made up of 16 amino acids. Per germline, CDR1 SGHRS and CDR2 YFSETQ. With V trimmed by 1 base and J by 4 bases, 7 bases remained unmatched. In nucleotides, the CDR3 is TGCGCCAGCAGCTTGACCGGACTAGGTGGCACCGGGGAGCTGTTTTTT. Amino acids: CASSLTGLGGTGELFF. The full variable domain, with the rest looked up from reference TRBV5-1 and TRBJ2-2, is KAGVTQTPRYLIKTRGQQVTLSCSPISGHRSVSWYQQTPGQGLQFLFEYFSETQRNKGNFPGRFSGRQFSNSRSEMNVSTLELGDSALYLCASSLTGLGGTGELFFGEGSRLTVL.